The 2 T cell receptor beta chains reported below all come from one sample, sequenced in a study of post-analysis software for immune sequencing data (dated by TCRdb to between 2015 and 2017). These receptors' antigens are unknown. The library was produced with PCR. Sequencer: Illumina HiSeq 2500. Unique molecular identifiers were incorporated into TCR beta cDNA libraries to reduce PCR and sequencing biases. Clones were called with MiXCR by TCRdb after fastp trimmed the public reads at Q25, and only in-frame beta chains were retained. Identical CDR3 proteins give one entry, which carries the most common genes and DNA. Present in this sample are approximately 690,000 distinct CDR3 sequences, 59% of which were seen just once. The top ten clonotypes cover 10% to 12% of the sample. Overall results and qualifications from the work: Significantly higher frequencies in patients than in controls were found for a handful of TRBV segments, including TRBV5-6, TRBV5-1 and TRBV20-1.

What was sequenced was blood. Receptors were obtained from a girl aged 2 to 10 with multiple sclerosis.

The gene calls are TRBV5-6 and TRBJ2-3, with D possibly being TRBD1 (6 bases). Germline V lookup: CDR1 SGHDT, CDR2 YYEEEE. The CDR3 extends over 13 amino acids. The V and J ends lost 0 bases and 7 bases respectively, with 9 bases between them. The CDR3 sequence is CASSLARGYTQYF. For the CDR3, the DNA is TGTGCCAGCAGCTTGGCGAGGGGGTATACGCAGTATTTT.

The genes are TRBV5-5 and TRBJ2-5; 8 nucleotides align to TRBD1. V lost 3 bases and J lost 4; bases outside the gene matches: 14. This CDR3 is 17 amino acids long. Germline V gene data show CDR1 as SGHKS and CDR2 as YYEKEE (reference sequence). The CDR3 spells CASSSLPPGGYPETQYF. The CDR3 DNA sequence: TGTGCCAGCAGCTCTCTTCCACCAGGGGGCTATCCAGAGACCCAGTACTTC. The whole variable domain, remainder taken from reference TRBV5-5 and TRBJ2-5, is DAGVTQSPTHLIKTRGQQVTLRCSPISGHKSVSWYQQVLGQGPQFIFQYYEKEERGRGNFPDRFSARQFPNYSSELNVNALLLGDSALYLCASSSLPPGGYPETQYFGPGTRLLVL.